This T cell receptor beta chain was retrieved from a study of cytomegalovirus exposure and HLA in healthy donors. Across the whole study: According to later analysis, the same platform produced the approximately 130 validation and 666 first-cohort repertoires.

Study-wide results and limits: First-cohort TCR clusters tended to co-occur in the roughly 130 validation repertoires, a later analysis found. High sensitivity and specificity were reportedly achieved when the classifier diagnosed cytomegalovirus status.

The approximately 120-subject validation cohort, separate from the roughly 670-subject first cohort, included the donors. CDR1 SGHTA and CDR2 FQGNSA come from the germline V gene. V lost 5 bases and J 4 bases, leaving 12 bases between the germline ends. CDR3 length: 13 residues. On this clone itself: Antigen: not known.

Clones were read by immunoSEQ multiplex PCR, and TCRdb kept only the in-frame ones, dropping some. The table includes 150,000 to 200,000 clones, around 84% detected once. Sequencing was done on a sample of PBMCs. The clonotype was recovered from a young man in good health and CMV-seropositive. The chain carries TRBV7-2 and TRBJ2-7, with unresolved D. CDR3 coding DNA: TGTGCCAGCAGCCTCCCCCTCGGGTACGAGCAGTACTTC. Its protein product is CASSLPLGYEQYF.